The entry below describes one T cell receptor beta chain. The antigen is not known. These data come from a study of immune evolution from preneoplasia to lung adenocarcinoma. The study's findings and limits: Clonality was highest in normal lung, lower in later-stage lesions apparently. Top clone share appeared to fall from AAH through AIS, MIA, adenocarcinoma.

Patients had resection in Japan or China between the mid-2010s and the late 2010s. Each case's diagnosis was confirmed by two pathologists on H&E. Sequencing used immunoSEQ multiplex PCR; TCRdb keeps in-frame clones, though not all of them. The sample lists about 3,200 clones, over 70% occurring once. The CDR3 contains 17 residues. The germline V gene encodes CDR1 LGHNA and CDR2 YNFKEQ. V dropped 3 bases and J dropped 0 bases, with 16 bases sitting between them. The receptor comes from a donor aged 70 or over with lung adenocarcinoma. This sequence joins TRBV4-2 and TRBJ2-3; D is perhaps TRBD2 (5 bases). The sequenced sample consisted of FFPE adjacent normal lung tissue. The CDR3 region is CASSQDWLAESTDTQYF. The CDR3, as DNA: TGTGCCAGCAGCCAGGACTGGCTAGCCGAAAGCACAGATACGCAGTATTTT.